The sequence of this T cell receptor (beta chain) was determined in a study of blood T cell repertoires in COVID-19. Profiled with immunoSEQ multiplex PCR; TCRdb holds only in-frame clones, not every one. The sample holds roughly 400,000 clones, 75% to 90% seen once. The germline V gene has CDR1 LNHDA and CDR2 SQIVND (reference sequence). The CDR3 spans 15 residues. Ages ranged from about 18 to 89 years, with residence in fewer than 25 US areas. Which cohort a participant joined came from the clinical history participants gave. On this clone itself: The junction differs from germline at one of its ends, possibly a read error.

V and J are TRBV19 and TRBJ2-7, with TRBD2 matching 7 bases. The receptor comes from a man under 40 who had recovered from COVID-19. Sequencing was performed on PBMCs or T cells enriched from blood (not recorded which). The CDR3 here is CASSIDWTRGISTSF. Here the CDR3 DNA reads TGTGCCAGTAGTATCGATTGGACTAGGGGTATTTCAACCTCCTTC.